This paragraph reports one T cell receptor (beta chain). This clone was detected once. Its antigen has not been determined. Per-base quality was not reported, and no clone a single base away is much larger than it. The entry originates in a study of shared clonotypes between healthy human individuals (dated by TCRdb to about 2020). Regarding the study in general: The cohort comprised a couple of women and a few men aged 18 to 49 years. For each donor, CD4 naive and CD4 memory were each run on three plates, CD8 naive on two plates, and CD8 memory on one plate. Blood TCR repertoires of a handful of healthy adults were deeply sequenced to estimate repertoire size and the extent of clonotype sharing between individuals. To increase sequencing depth and limit assay-specific biases, different laboratories used diverse techniques to prepare libraries and sequence TCR repertoires. Leukapheresis yielded between about 0.85 and 10 billion PBMCs per donor.

V was cut back by 4 bases and J by 4 bases, leaving a gap of 16 bases between them. In the germline V gene, CDR1 corresponds to SGHDN and CDR2 to FVKESK. The CDR3 holds 15 amino acids from the cysteine to the phenylalanine. The sequence is cut down to CDR3 DNA, 45 bases in frame from base 1. Findings and caveats that apply to the study as a whole: Across a few donors, approximately 5% of naive CD4, around 3.5% of naive CD8, around 2.1% of memory CD4, and approximately 0.4% of memory CD8 clonotypes were shared. Rarefaction of sorted-subset datasets indicated incomplete sequencing despite the large sequencing depth. Compared with non-shared clonotypes, clonotypes shared by all four sorted-subset donors had higher generation probabilities. The genetic and exposure-history diversity represented was limited by the small number of donors. Sampling was restricted to blood, and TCR repertoires in tissues likely differ from the TCR repertoires found in blood. Naive subsets generally had larger estimated clonotype richness than memory subsets. Pairwise subsampling led to the expectation that sequencing depth would affect the degree of clonotype sharing among donors.

Using the deep immunoSEQ assay, multiplex PCR amplified TCR CDR3 regions from genomic DNA. Extracted genomic DNA from each cell subset was distributed evenly across all wells of several immunoSEQ 96-well plates, and each plate was treated as a replicate. For sorted subsets, approximately 200 ng of genomic DNA, equivalent to 30,000 or so T cell genomes, went into each replicate PCR. The purified libraries were quantified using a Qubit 3.0 fluorometer, sized with a Bioanalyzer 2100, and then quantified again using the KAPA Library Quantification kit. Every immunoSEQ 96-well plate was sequenced on a dedicated single-read 150-cycle Illumina NextSeq 550 flow cell. The paper's data handling went like this. Because only junctional sequences without quality scores were contained in the immunoSEQ output, filtering matching that applied to full-length reads could not be performed. Sequences were annotated with PyIR, a Python wrapper for IgBLAST v1.9, using IMGT germline references to assign V/J genes and CDR3. Reads were removed for weak V/J assignments (E-value above 1e-6), missing CDR3, stop codons, out-of-frame junctions, or ambiguous translated residues. A V3J clonotype was defined by an identical inferred V gene, J gene, and CDR3 amino acid sequence. To compute the percentage overlap between repertoires, the number of shared unique clonotypes was divided by the size of the smaller repertoire. Richness of each repertoire was evaluated using RTK rarefaction, the Chao1 estimator, and Recon v2.1 estimates of unobserved clonotypes. Generation probabilities were computed with OLGA for all TCRbeta clonotypes obtained by the gDNA method from several donors. This immuneACCESS table, as held by TCRdb, lists in-frame sequences with V and J called but not all clones. Of the missing ones, under half trace to an unresolved V gene in checked studies; the others have no known cause. V and J calls plus clone size are reproduced from that table; the DNA served to infer D and trimming. Across this sample there are about 680,000 clones, with less than 80% seen only once. 1.8% of the sample goes to the ten largest clones.

Donors were healthy HIV-negative adults with no recently reported acute infections or vaccinations. All donors were Caucasian adults living in Nashville, Tennessee, USA. CD4+ T cells were enriched through magnetic negative selection, after which naive cells were positively selected on CD45RA and the remaining negative fraction served as the memory subset. Blood was collected by leukapheresis, and PBMCs were isolated by Ficoll-Histopaque density gradient centrifugation and then cryopreserved in liquid nitrogen vapor phase. Analytical flow cytometry was used to check the purity and quantity of every magnetically sorted T cell population. From each sorted fraction, genomic DNA was isolated and quantified by UV absorbance on a Nanodrop 2000c.

This sequence was found in a woman aged 25 to 39 in good health. The rearrangement joined TRBV14 to TRBJ1-2; TRBD1 is perhaps the D gene, given 6 matching bases. The source material was memory CD4+ T cells sorted from blood. The meaning of the sample's cell subset or site label: CD45RA-negative fraction. The DNA sequence follows: TGTGCCAGCAGCCGAGACAGGATACGGGGCTATGGCTACACCTTC. Translated, it gives CASSRDRIRGYGYTF.